This T cell receptor (beta chain) was captured by sequencing in a study of cytomegalovirus exposure and HLA in healthy donors. Comments on this clone: What it recognizes is unknown.

Study-wide results and limits: Reportedly, cytomegalovirus status was diagnosed with high sensitivity and specificity. Apart from CMV serostatus, no immune exposure information was available.

Healthy people donating bone marrow made up the donors. PCR primers comprised 60 Vbeta and 13 Jbeta primers. Sequenced by immunoSEQ multiplex PCR; TCRdb stores in-frame clones only, minus some. The sample has some 160,000 clones; over 80% are singletons. Trimming removed 5 bases at V and 7 bases at J, with 9 bases between. From germline, CDR1 is LNHDA and CDR2 SQIVND (reference sequence). The CDR3 totals 13 residues. This receptor was obtained from a male donor in good health and CMV-seronegative. What was sequenced was PBMCs. The chain links TRBV19 to TRBJ1-6; D ambiguous. Here the CDR3 reads CASSSAENSPLHF. The CDR3 coding sequence is TGTGCCAGTAGTTCCGCTGAGAATTCACCCCTCCACTTT.